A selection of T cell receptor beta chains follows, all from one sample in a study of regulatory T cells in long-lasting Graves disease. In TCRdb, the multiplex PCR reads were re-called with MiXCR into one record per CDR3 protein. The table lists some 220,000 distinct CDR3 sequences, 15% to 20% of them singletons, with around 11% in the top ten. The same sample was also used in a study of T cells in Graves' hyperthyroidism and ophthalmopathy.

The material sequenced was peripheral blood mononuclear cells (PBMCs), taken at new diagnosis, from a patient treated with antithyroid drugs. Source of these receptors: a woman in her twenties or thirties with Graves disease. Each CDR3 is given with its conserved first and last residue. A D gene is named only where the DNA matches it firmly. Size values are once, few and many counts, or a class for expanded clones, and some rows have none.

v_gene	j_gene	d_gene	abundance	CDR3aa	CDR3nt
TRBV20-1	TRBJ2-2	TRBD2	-	CSVSGRGGNTGELFF	TGCAGTGTATCTGGGAGGGGTGGGAACACCGGGGAGCTGTTTTTT
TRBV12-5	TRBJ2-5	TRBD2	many	CASGLFAGTSGGEYQETQYF	TGTGCTAGTGGTTTGTTCGCCGGGACTAGCGGGGGAGAGTACCAAGAGACCCAGTACTTC
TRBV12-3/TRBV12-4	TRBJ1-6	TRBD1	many	CASSPRTGGLDNSPLHF	TGTGCCAGCAGTCCGCGGACAGGGGGCCTCGATAATTCACCCCTCCACTTT
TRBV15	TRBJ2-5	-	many	CATSRAPGTVQETQYF	TGTGCCACCAGCAGAGCCCCCGGGACTGTCCAAGAGACCCAGTACTTC
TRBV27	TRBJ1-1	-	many	CASIPGQFWLDTEAFF	TGTGCCAGCATCCCCGGACAGTTCTGGCTCGACACTGAAGCTTTCTTT
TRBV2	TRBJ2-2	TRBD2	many	CASSGLAEANTGELFF	TGTGCCAGCAGTGGGCTAGCGGAAGCGAACACCGGGGAGCTGTTTTTT
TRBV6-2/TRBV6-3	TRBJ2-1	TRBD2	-	CASRAGGLAGLDEQFF	TGTGCCAGCAGGGCGGGCGGGCTAGCGGGGTTGGATGAGCAGTTCTTC
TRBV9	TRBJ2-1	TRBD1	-	CASSVATGGYSSYNERFF	TGTGCCAGCAGCGTAGCTACAGGGGGCTACAGCTCCTACAATGAGCGGTTCTTC
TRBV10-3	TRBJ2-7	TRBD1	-	CAIRTGEEYEQYF	TGTGCCATCAGGACAGGGGAGGAGTACGAGCAGTACTTC
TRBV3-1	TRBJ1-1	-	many	CASSPDPMGTEAFF	TGTGCCAGCAGCCCGGACCCTATGGGAACTGAAGCTTTCTTT
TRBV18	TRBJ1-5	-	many	CASQTGRNQPQHF	TGTGCCAGCCAGACAGGCCGCAATCAGCCCCAGCATTTT
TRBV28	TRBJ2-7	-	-	CASSEGGLTYEQYF	TGTGCCAGCAGTGAAGGCGGACTTACCTACGAGCAGTACTTC
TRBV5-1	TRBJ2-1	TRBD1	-	CASSLAGQGIGEQFF	TGCGCCAGCAGCTTAGCGGGACAGGGGATCGGTGAGCAGTTCTTC
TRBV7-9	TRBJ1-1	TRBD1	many	CASSLAARGRANAEAFF	TGTGCCAGCAGCTTAGCGGCCAGGGGGCGAGCAAATGCTGAAGCTTTCTTT
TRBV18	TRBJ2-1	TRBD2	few	CASSPSSGIGYNEQFF	TGTGCCAGCTCACCCTCTAGCGGGATTGGGTACAATGAGCAGTTCTTC
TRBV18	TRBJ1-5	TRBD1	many	CASSGGQGIHQPQHF	TGTGCCAGCTCAGGCGGACAGGGGATTCACCAGCCCCAGCATTTT
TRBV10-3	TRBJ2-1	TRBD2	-	CAIATSGGGNEQFF	TGTGCCATCGCGACTAGCGGGGGCGGAAATGAGCAGTTCTTC
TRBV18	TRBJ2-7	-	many	CASSPSATYEQYF	TGTGCCAGCTCCCCTTCGGCCACCTACGAGCAGTACTTC
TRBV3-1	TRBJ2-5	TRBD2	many	CASSSWTSGAKKETQYF	TGTGCCAGCAGCTCCTGGACTAGCGGGGCGAAAAAAGAGACCCAGTACTTC
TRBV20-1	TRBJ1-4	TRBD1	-	CSAGRGLGATNEKLFF	TGCAGTGCTGGCAGGGGGCTGGGCGCAACTAATGAAAAACTGTTTTTT
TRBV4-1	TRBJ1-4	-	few	CASSQSTRGGRGKLFF	TGCGCCAGCAGCCAATCTACTAGGGGGGGGCGAGGTAAACTGTTTTTT
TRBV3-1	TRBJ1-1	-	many	CASSQDLGTGTEAFF	TGTGCCAGCAGCCAAGATTTAGGGACCGGCACTGAAGCTTTCTTT